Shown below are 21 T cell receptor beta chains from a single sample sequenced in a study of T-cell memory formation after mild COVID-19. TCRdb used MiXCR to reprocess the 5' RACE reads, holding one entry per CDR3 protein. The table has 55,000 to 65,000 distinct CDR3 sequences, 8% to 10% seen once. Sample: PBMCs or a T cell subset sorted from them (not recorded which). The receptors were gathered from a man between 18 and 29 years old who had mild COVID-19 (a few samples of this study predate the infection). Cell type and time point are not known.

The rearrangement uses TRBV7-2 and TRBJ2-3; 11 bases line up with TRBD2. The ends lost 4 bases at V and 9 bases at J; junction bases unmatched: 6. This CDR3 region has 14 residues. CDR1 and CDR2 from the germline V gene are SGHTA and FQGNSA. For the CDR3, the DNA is TGTGCCAGCAGCTCCTCCGTAGCGGGGGGGACGCAGTATTTT. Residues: CASSSSVAGGTQYF. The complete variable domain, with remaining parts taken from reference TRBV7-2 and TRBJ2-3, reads GAGVSQSPSNKVTEKGKDVELRCDPISGHTALYWYRQSLGQGLEFLIYFQGNSAPDKSGLPSDRFSAERTGGSVSTLTIQRTQQEDSAVYLCASSSSVAGGTQYFGPGTRLTVL.

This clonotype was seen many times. This chain's CDR3 is CSVDRWGGGIENEQFF. The CDR3 DNA reads as TGCAGCGTCGACAGGTGGGGAGGGGGCATCGAGAATGAGCAGTTCTTC. V is TRBV29-1 and J is TRBJ2-1; either TRBD1 or TRBD2 may supply D (7 bases each). Germline V CDR1 and CDR2: SQVTM, ANQGSEA. This CDR3 comprises 16 residues. Trimming removed 6 bases from V and 7 bases from J, with 25 bases in between.

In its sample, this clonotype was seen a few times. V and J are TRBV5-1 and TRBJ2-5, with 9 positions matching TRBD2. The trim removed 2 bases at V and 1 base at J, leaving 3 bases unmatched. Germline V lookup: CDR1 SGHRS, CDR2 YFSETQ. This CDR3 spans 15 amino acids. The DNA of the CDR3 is TGCGCCAGCAGCTTCCAGCGGGGGGTCCAAGAGACCCAGTACTTC. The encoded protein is CASSFQRGVQETQYF.

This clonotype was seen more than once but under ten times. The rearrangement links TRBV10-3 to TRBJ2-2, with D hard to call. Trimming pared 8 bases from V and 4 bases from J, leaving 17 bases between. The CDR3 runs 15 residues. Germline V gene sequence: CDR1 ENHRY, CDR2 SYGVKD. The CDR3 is CAIAGQTTGTGELFF. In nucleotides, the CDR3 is TGTGCCATCGCCGGGCAAACAACTGGCACCGGGGAGCTGTTTTTT.

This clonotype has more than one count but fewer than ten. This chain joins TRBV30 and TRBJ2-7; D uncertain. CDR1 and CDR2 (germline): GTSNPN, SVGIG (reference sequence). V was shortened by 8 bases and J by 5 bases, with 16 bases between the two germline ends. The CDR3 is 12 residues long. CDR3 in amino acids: CAMDGPRNEQYF. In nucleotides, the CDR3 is TGTGCCATGGATGGGCCCAGGAACGAGCAGTACTTC.

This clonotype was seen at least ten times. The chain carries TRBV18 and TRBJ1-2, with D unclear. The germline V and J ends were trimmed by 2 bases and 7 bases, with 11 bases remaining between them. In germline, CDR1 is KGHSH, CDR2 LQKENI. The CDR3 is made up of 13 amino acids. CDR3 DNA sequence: TGTGCCAGCTCACCAGGGAGGTTAAGTGGCTACACCTTC. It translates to CASSPGRLSGYTF. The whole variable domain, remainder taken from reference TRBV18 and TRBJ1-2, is NAGVMQNPRHLVRRRGQEARLRCSPMKGHSHVYWYRQLPEEGLKFMVYLQKENIIDESGMPKERFSAEFPKEGPSILRIQQVVRGDSAAYFCASSPGRLSGYTFGSGTRLTVV.

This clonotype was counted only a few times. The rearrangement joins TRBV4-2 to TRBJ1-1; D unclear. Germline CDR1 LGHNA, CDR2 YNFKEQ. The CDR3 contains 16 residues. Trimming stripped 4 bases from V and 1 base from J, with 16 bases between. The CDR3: CASSRPERVGNTEAFF. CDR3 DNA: TGTGCCAGCAGCCGGCCGGAGAGGGTCGGGAACACTGAAGCTTTCTTT.

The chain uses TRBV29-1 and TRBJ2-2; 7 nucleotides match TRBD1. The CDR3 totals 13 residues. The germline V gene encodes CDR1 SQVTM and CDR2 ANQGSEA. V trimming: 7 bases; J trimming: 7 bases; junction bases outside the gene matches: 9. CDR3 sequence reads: CSGGQSLGGELFF. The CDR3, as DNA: TGCAGCGGGGGACAGTCCCTCGGCGGGGAGCTGTTTTTT.

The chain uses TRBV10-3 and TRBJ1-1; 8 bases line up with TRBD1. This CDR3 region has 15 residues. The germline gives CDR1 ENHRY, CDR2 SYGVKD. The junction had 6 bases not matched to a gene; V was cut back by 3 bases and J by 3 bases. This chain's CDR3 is CAISDKQGGYTEAFF. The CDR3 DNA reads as TGTGCCATCAGTGATAAACAGGGGGGCTACACTGAAGCTTTCTTT.

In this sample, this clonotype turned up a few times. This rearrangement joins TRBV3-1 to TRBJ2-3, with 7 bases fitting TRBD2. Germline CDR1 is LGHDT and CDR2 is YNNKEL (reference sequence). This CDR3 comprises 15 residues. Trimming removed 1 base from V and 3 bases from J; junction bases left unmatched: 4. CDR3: CASSQAGGRTDTQYF. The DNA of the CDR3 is TGTGCCAGCAGCCAAGCGGGGGGTCGGACAGATACGCAGTATTTT.

CDR3 protein: CASSVGQTEGPQHF. CDR3 DNA: TGTGCCAGCAGCGTGGGACAGACAGAGGGGCCCCAGCATTTT. This chain uses TRBV9 with TRBJ1-5; 7 bases agree with TRBD1. V shed 2 bases and J 9 bases; nucleotides not matched to a gene: 8. The germline CDR1 and CDR2 sequences are SGDLS and YYNGEE. The CDR3 is 14 residues long. The whole variable domain, filled in from reference TRBV9 and TRBJ1-5, reads DSGVTQTPKHLITATGQRVTLRCSPRSGDLSVYWYQQSLDQGLQFLIQYYNGEERAKGNILERFSAQQFPDLHSELNLSSLELGDSALYFCASSVGQTEGPQHFGDGTRLSIL.

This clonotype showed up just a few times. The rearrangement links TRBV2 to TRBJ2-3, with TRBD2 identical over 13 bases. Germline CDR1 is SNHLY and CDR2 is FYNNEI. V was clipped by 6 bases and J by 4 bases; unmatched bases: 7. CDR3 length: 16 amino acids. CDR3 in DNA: TGTGCCAGCAGGGGGACTAGCGGGGCAGCGGCAGATACGCAGTATTTT. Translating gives CASRGTSGAAADTQYF.

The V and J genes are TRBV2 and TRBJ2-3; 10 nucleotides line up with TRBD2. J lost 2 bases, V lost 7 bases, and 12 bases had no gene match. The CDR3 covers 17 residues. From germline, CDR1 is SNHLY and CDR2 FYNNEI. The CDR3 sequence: CASTATSGGVYTDTQYF. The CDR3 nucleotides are TGTGCCAGCACGGCGACGAGCGGGGGGGTTTACACAGATACGCAGTATTTT.

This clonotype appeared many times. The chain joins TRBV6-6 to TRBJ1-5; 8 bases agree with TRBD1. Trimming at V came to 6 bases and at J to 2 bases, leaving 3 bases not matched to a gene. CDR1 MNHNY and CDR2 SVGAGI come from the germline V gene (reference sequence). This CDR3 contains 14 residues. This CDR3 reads CASSMTGGNQPQHF. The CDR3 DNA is TGTGCCAGCAGCATGACAGGGGGCAATCAGCCCCAGCATTTT.

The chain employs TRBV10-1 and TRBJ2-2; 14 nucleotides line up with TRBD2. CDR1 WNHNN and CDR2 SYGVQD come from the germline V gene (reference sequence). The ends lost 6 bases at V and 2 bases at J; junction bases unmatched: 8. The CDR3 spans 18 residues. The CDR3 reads CASSDQGLAGDNTGELFF. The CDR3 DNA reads TGCGCCAGCAGCGATCAGGGACTAGCGGGGGACAACACCGGGGAGCTGTTTTTT.

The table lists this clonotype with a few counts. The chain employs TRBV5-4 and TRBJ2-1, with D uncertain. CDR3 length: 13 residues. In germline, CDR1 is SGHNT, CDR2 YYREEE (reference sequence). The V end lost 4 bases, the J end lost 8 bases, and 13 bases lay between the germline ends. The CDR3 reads CASSPRADYEQFF. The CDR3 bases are TGTGCCAGCAGCCCCCGGGCCGACTATGAGCAGTTCTTC.

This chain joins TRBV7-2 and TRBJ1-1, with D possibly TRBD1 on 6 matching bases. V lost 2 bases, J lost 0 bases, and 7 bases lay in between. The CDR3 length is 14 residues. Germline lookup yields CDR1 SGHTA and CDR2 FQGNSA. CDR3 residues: CASSLRGVNTEAFF. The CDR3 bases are TGTGCCAGCAGCTTAAGGGGGGTGAACACTGAAGCTTTCTTT.

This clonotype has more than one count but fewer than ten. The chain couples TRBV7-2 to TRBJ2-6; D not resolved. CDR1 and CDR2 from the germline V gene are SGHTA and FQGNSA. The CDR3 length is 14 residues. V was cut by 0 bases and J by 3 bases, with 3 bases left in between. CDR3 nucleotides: TGTGCCAGCAGCTTAGCTTATGGGGCCAACGTCCTGACTTTC. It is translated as CASSLAYGANVLTF.

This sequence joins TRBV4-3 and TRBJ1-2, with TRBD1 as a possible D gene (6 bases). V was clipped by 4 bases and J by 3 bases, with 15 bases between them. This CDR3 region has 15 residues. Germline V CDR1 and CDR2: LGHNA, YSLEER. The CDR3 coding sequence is TGCGCCAGCAGCCGTTACAGGGATGGCGACTATGGCTACACCTTC. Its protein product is CASSRYRDGDYGYTF.

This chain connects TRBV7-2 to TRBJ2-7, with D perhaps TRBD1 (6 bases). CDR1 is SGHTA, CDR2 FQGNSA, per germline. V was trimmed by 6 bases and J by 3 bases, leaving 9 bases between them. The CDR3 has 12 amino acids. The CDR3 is CASREDSYEQYF. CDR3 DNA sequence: TGTGCCAGCAGGGAGGACAGCTACGAGCAGTACTTC.

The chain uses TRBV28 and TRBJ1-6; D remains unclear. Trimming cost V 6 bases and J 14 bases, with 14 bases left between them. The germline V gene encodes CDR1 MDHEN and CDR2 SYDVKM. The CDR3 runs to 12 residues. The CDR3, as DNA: TGTGCCAGCAGCCCCCCCCGGGGAGCCCTCCACTTT. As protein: CASSPPRGALHF.